This T cell receptor beta chain was sequenced for a study of blood T cell repertoires in COVID-19. For the study at large: PBMCs, B-cell-depleted T cells, or T cells were the source of the cDNA or gDNA that made up the material.

There are 14 residues in the CDR3. The V segment lost 2 bases and the J segment 7 bases; nucleotides outside the gene matches: 5. The germline gives CDR1 SGHTA, CDR2 FQGNSA. Some clones are missing from TCRdb's copy, which holds only in-frame ones; the method was immunoSEQ multiplex PCR. The sample comprises 300,000 to 450,000 clones, 87% of which are singletons, and roughly 1.4% rests with the top ten. Individuals drawn from approximately 26 US areas were roughly 18 to 95 years old. Specimen: PBMCs or T cells enriched from blood (not recorded which). The J gene is TRBJ2-4, the V gene TRBV7-2; 7 nucleotides agree with TRBD1. The sequence derives from a young man who had recovered from COVID-19. The CDR3 DNA reads as TGTGCCAGCAGCTTACGGGACAGCGGTAACATTCAGTACTTC. Its translation is CASSLRDSGNIQYF.